These T cell receptor beta chains were read from a single sample in a study of T cells in Graves' hyperthyroidism and ophthalmopathy. One entry per CDR3 protein, called by TCRdb with MiXCR from the multiplex PCR reads. Among over 500,000 distinct CDR3 sequences listed, around 15% were seen once. Sequenced: blood. The receptors were sampled from a woman aged 40-49 years with Graves' hyperthyroidism. CDR3s include the opening cysteine and the closing phenylalanine or tryptophan. Each record gives: clone size, CDR3 length, V gene, J gene, D gene, CDR3 DNA, CDR3 protein. A D gene is named only where the DNA matches it firmly. Expanded clones get a size class; other rows say once, few or many, or leave the size out.

clone size: many; CDR3 length: 17; V gene: TRBV5-5; J gene: TRBJ1-1; D gene: -; CDR3 DNA: TGTGCCAGCAGCCGACTACAAAACTTAATGGTGGGCACTGAAGCTTTCTTT; CDR3 protein: CASSRLQNLMVGTEAFF
clone size: many; CDR3 length: 15; V gene: TRBV5-1; J gene: TRBJ2-3; D gene: -; CDR3 DNA: TGCGCCAGCAGCTTGGATCGAACAGGGTCAGATACGCAGTATTTT; CDR3 protein: CASSLDRTGSDTQYF
clone size: -; CDR3 length: 15; V gene: TRBV19; J gene: TRBJ1-1; D gene: -; CDR3 DNA: TGTGCCAGTAGTATAGTCCGGGGGAGGAACACTGAAGCTTTCTTT; CDR3 protein: CASSIVRGRNTEAFF
clone size: many; CDR3 length: 15; V gene: TRBV28; J gene: TRBJ2-2; D gene: -; CDR3 DNA: TGTGCCAGCAGTTTCGGCAGGGAGGACACCGGGGAGCTGTTTTTT; CDR3 protein: CASSFGREDTGELFF
clone size: many; CDR3 length: 12; V gene: TRBV15; J gene: TRBJ1-1; D gene: -; CDR3 DNA: TGTGCCACCAGCAGCCGCGGCACTGAAGCTTTCTTT; CDR3 protein: CATSSRGTEAFF
clone size: -; CDR3 length: 17; V gene: TRBV7-6; J gene: TRBJ2-1; D gene: TRBD2; CDR3 DNA: TGTGCCAGCAAAGCACTAGCGGGAGGAAGCTCCTACAATGAGCAGTTCTTC; CDR3 protein: CASKALAGGSSYNEQFF
clone size: -; CDR3 length: 10; V gene: TRBV20-1; J gene: TRBJ1-2; D gene: -; CDR3 DNA: TGCAGGGCCGGGAGGGACGGCTACACCTTC; CDR3 protein: CRAGRDGYTF
clone size: many; CDR3 length: 15; V gene: TRBV5-1; J gene: TRBJ1-1; D gene: -; CDR3 DNA: TGCGCCAGCAGCTTAACAGGAACGAGGAACACTGAAGCTTTCTTT; CDR3 protein: CASSLTGTRNTEAFF
clone size: many; CDR3 length: 15; V gene: TRBV2; J gene: TRBJ2-1; D gene: TRBD2; CDR3 DNA: TGTGCCAGCAGTGAATTGGGGGAGGGCTACAATGAGCAGTTCTTC; CDR3 protein: CASSELGEGYNEQFF
clone size: many; CDR3 length: 12; V gene: TRBV6-1; J gene: TRBJ2-7; D gene: TRBD2; CDR3 DNA: TGTGCCAGCAAGCGGGAGTCCTACGAGCAGTACTTC; CDR3 protein: CASKRESYEQYF
clone size: many; CDR3 length: 16; V gene: TRBV20-1; J gene: TRBJ2-7; D gene: -; CDR3 DNA: TGCAGTGCTATTAACGGTCGGGGGCAGGGTTACTACGAGCAGTACTTC; CDR3 protein: CSAINGRGQGYYEQYF
clone size: -; CDR3 length: 14; V gene: TRBV6-5; J gene: TRBJ2-3; D gene: -; CDR3 DNA: TGTGCCAGCAGTTTTACAGGGCATACAGATACGCAGTATTTT; CDR3 protein: CASSFTGHTDTQYF
clone size: -; CDR3 length: 16; V gene: TRBV4-2; J gene: TRBJ2-7; D gene: -; CDR3 DNA: TGTGCCAGCAGCCATCTGGAGGGCGGACTATCCTACGAGCAGTACTTC; CDR3 protein: CASSHLEGGLSYEQYF
clone size: -; CDR3 length: 14; V gene: TRBV27; J gene: TRBJ1-6; D gene: -; CDR3 DNA: TGTGCCAGCATCTCAGGACAGATTAATTCACCCCTCCACTTT; CDR3 protein: CASISGQINSPLHF
clone size: many; CDR3 length: 15; V gene: TRBV28; J gene: TRBJ2-7; D gene: TRBD2; CDR3 DNA: TGTGCCAGCAGACCGGGACTAGCGCCGACCTACGAGCAGTACTTC; CDR3 protein: CASRPGLAPTYEQYF
clone size: -; CDR3 length: 13; V gene: TRBV20-1; J gene: TRBJ1-2; D gene: -; CDR3 DNA: TGCAGTGCCCCGGCCCCTCTTCCTGGCGGCTACACCTTC; CDR3 protein: CSAPAPLPGGYTF
clone size: few; CDR3 length: 16; V gene: TRBV10-2; J gene: TRBJ1-1; D gene: -; CDR3 DNA: TGCGCCAGCAATTCGAAGCGAGGTGTCGTAAACACTGAAGCTTTCTTT; CDR3 protein: CASNSKRGVVNTEAFF
clone size: many; CDR3 length: 18; V gene: TRBV6-1; J gene: TRBJ2-5; D gene: -; CDR3 DNA: TGTGCCAGCAGTCGACTCAGCATCGGAAGGCGGAACCAAGAGACCCAGTACTTC; CDR3 protein: CASSRLSIGRRNQETQYF
clone size: many; CDR3 length: 16; V gene: TRBV18; J gene: TRBJ2-1; D gene: TRBD2; CDR3 DNA: TGTGCCAGCTCACCGCGCGGGAGCTTGTCCTACAATGAGCAGTTCTTC; CDR3 protein: CASSPRGSLSYNEQFF
clone size: many; CDR3 length: 12; V gene: TRBV12-3/TRBV12-4; J gene: TRBJ2-7; D gene: -; CDR3 DNA: TGTGCCAGCAGTTCTAACGGGGGCGAGCAGTACTTC; CDR3 protein: CASSSNGGEQYF
clone size: many; CDR3 length: 16; V gene: TRBV20-1; J gene: TRBJ2-1; D gene: TRBD2; CDR3 DNA: TGCAGTGCTAGACCCTCCATCGGACTAGCAATACTGGCGCAGTTCTTC; CDR3 protein: CSARPSIGLAILAQFF
clone size: -; CDR3 length: 14; V gene: TRBV6-1; J gene: TRBJ1-2; D gene: TRBD1; CDR3 DNA: TGTGCCAGCAGTGAAAGGGGGCCCAACTATGGCTACACCTTC; CDR3 protein: CASSERGPNYGYTF
clone size: many; CDR3 length: 21; V gene: TRBV27; J gene: TRBJ1-1; D gene: TRBD1; CDR3 DNA: TGTGCCAGCAATAAGATCCCGCAGACAGGGGTCCTTAAATTGATGAACACTGAAGCTTTCTTT; CDR3 protein: CASNKIPQTGVLKLMNTEAFF
clone size: many; CDR3 length: 13; V gene: TRBV18; J gene: TRBJ2-7; D gene: -; CDR3 DNA: TGTGCCAGCTCACCCAACAGGGTAGGAGAGCAGTACTTC; CDR3 protein: CASSPNRVGEQYF
clone size: -; CDR3 length: 13; V gene: TRBV7-9; J gene: TRBJ1-5; D gene: -; CDR3 DNA: TGTGCCAGCAGCTTAAATTACAATCAGCCCCAGCATTTT; CDR3 protein: CASSLNYNQPQHF
clone size: many; CDR3 length: 11; V gene: TRBV12-3/TRBV12-4; J gene: TRBJ1-1; D gene: -; CDR3 DNA: TGTGCCAGCAGCCCCGCCCGAGAAGCTTTCTTT; CDR3 protein: CASSPAREAFF
clone size: -; CDR3 length: 15; V gene: TRBV28; J gene: TRBJ2-5; D gene: -; CDR3 DNA: TGTGCCAGCAGTTGGGGGCTCGGAGGGGTGAAGACCCAGTACTTC; CDR3 protein: CASSWGLGGVKTQYF
clone size: many; CDR3 length: 13; V gene: TRBV30; J gene: TRBJ1-2; D gene: -; CDR3 DNA: TGTGCCTGGAGTGCGGACAGATACTATGGCTACACCTTC; CDR3 protein: CAWSADRYYGYTF
clone size: many; CDR3 length: 16; V gene: TRBV20-1; J gene: TRBJ2-3; D gene: -; CDR3 DNA: TGCAGTGCTAGATGGCCCGACACTAGCTACACAGATACGCAGTATTTT; CDR3 protein: CSARWPDTSYTDTQYF
clone size: many; CDR3 length: 15; V gene: TRBV6-1; J gene: TRBJ2-7; D gene: -; CDR3 DNA: TGTGCCAGCAGGGGGGACATGGGGAATCTCTACGAGCAGTACTTC; CDR3 protein: CASRGDMGNLYEQYF
clone size: -; CDR3 length: 16; V gene: TRBV4-2; J gene: TRBJ2-7; D gene: TRBD1; CDR3 DNA: TGTGCCAGCAGCCAAGCCACAGGGGGGCCACTCTACGAGCAGTACTTC; CDR3 protein: CASSQATGGPLYEQYF
clone size: few; CDR3 length: 13; V gene: TRBV12-3/TRBV12-4; J gene: TRBJ1-2; D gene: -; CDR3 DNA: TGTGCCAGCAGTTTAGGGACAGTAAAGCCCCACACCTTC; CDR3 protein: CASSLGTVKPHTF
clone size: many; CDR3 length: 18; V gene: TRBV12-3/TRBV12-4; J gene: TRBJ2-5; D gene: TRBD1; CDR3 DNA: TGTGCCAGCAGTCCTTATTATTCCGGGACAGCGAAGGAGGAGACCCAGTACTTC; CDR3 protein: CASSPYYSGTAKEETQYF
clone size: -; CDR3 length: 15; V gene: TRBV2; J gene: TRBJ2-2; D gene: TRBD1; CDR3 DNA: TGTGCCAGCACCGGACAGGCGAGGGGCACCGGGGAGCTGTTTTTT; CDR3 protein: CASTGQARGTGELFF
clone size: many; CDR3 length: 14; V gene: TRBV28; J gene: TRBJ1-1; D gene: TRBD1; CDR3 DNA: TGTGCCAGCATGAGACAGGGGAGGGACACTGAAGCTTTCTTT; CDR3 protein: CASMRQGRDTEAFF
clone size: many; CDR3 length: 16; V gene: TRBV12-3/TRBV12-4; J gene: TRBJ2-3; D gene: -; CDR3 DNA: TGTGCCAGCAGTTTTATTTTTGGGCGGGTCACAGATACGCAGTATTTT; CDR3 protein: CASSFIFGRVTDTQYF
clone size: many; CDR3 length: 14; V gene: TRBV28; J gene: TRBJ1-2; D gene: TRBD1; CDR3 DNA: TGTGCCAGCAGCCTCACAGGGGGGAGCTATGGCTACACCTTC; CDR3 protein: CASSLTGGSYGYTF
clone size: many; CDR3 length: 13; V gene: TRBV6-1; J gene: TRBJ1-1; D gene: -; CDR3 DNA: TGTGCCAGCAGCGGCAGGATGAACACTGAAGCTTTCTTT; CDR3 protein: CASSGRMNTEAFF
clone size: few; CDR3 length: 14; V gene: TRBV28; J gene: TRBJ2-5; D gene: TRBD1; CDR3 DNA: TGTGCCAGTTTGGAGACAGGGGGGCAAGAGACCCAGTACTTC; CDR3 protein: CASLETGGQETQYF